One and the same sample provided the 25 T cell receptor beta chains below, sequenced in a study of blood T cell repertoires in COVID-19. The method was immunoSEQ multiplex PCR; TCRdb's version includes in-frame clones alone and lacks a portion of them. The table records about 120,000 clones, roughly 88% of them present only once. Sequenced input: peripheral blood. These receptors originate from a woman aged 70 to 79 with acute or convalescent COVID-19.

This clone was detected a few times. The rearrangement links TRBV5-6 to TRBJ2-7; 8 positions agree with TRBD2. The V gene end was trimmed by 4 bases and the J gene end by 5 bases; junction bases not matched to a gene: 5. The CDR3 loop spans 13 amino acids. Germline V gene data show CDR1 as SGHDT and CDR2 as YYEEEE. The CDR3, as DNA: TGTGCCAGCAGCGTCCGGGGGGGCAACGAGCAGTACTTC. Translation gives CASSVRGGNEQYF.

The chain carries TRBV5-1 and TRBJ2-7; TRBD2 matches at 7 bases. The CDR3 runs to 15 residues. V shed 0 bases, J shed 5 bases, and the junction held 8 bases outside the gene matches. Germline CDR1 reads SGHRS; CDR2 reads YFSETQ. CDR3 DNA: TGCGCCAGCAGCTTGGCCTTGGGGGGGTACAACGAGCAGTACTTC. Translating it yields CASSLALGGYNEQYF.

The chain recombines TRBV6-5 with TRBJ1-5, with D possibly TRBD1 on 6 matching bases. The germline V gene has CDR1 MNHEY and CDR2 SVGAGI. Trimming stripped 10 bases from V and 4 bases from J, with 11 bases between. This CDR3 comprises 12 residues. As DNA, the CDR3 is TGTGCCACCCGGACAGCTAATCAGCCCCAGCATTTT. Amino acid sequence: CATRTANQPQHF.

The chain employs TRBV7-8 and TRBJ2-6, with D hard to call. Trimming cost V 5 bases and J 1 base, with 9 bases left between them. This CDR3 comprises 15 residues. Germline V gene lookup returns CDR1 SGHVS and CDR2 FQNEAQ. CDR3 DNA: TGTGCCAGCAGCCCTGCGCGTTCTGGGGCCAACGTCCTGACTTTC. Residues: CASSPARSGANVLTF. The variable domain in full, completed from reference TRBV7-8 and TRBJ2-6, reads GAGVSQSPRYKVAKRGQDVALRCDPISGHVSLFWYQQALGQGPEFLTYFQNEAQLDKSGLPSDRFFAERPEGSVSTLKIQRTQQEDSAVYLCASSPARSGANVLTFGAGSRLTVL.

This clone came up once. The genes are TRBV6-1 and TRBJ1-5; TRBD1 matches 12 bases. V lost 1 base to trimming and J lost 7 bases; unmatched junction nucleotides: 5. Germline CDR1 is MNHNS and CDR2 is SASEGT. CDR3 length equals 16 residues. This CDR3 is CASSEVGQGARQPQHF. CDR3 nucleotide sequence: TGTGCCAGCAGTGAAGTGGGACAGGGGGCGCGGCAGCCCCAGCATTTT.

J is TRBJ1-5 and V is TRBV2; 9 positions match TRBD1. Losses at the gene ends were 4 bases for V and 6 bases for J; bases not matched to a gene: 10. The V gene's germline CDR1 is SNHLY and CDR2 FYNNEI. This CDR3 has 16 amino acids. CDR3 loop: CASSGFGTGRVQPQHF. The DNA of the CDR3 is TGTGCCAGCAGTGGATTTGGGACAGGGCGAGTTCAGCCCCAGCATTTT.

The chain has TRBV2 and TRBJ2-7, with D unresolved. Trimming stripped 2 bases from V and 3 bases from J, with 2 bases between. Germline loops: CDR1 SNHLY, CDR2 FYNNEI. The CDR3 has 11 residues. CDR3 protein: CASSEYYEQYF. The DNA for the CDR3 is TGTGCCAGCAGTGAATACTACGAGCAGTACTTC. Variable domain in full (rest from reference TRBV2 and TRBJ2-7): EPEVTQTPSHQVTQMGQEVILRCVPISNHLYFYWYRQILGQKVEFLVSFYNNEISEKSEIFDDQFSVERPDGSNFTLKIRSTKLEDSAMYFCASSEYYEQYFGPGTRLTVT.

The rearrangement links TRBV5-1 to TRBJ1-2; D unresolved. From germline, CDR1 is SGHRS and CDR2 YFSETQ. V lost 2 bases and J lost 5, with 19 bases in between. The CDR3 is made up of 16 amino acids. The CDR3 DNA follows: TGCGCCAGCAGCTTAACGCGCCAAAGGGAGGGATATGGCTACACCTTC. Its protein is CASSLTRQREGYGYTF.

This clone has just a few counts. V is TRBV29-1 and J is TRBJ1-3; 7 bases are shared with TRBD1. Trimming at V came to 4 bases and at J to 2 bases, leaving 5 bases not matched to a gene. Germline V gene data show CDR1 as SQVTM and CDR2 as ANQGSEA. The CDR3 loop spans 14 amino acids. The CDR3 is CSVGPTGAGNTIYF. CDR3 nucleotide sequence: TGCAGCGTTGGACCCACAGGGGCTGGAAACACCATATATTTT.

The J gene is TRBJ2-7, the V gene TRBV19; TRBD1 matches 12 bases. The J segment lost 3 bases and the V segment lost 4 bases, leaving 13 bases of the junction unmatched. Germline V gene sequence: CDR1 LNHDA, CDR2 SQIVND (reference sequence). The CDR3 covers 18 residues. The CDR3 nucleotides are TGTGCCAGTAGTAATACCCGCACCGGGACAGGGGGCCACTACGAGCAGTACTTC. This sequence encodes CASSNTRTGTGGHYEQYF.

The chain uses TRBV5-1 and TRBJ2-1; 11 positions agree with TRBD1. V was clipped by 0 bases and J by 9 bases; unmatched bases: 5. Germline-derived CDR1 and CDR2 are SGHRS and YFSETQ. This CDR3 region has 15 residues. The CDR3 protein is CASSLAWDRGGEQFF. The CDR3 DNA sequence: TGCGCCAGCAGCTTGGCCTGGGACAGGGGGGGTGAGCAGTTCTTC.

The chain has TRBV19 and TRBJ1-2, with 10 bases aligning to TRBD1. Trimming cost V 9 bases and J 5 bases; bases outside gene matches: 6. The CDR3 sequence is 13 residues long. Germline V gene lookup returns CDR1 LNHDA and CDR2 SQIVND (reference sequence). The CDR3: CASGGQGGYGYTF. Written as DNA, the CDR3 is TGTGCCAGCGGCGGACAGGGGGGGTATGGCTACACCTTC.

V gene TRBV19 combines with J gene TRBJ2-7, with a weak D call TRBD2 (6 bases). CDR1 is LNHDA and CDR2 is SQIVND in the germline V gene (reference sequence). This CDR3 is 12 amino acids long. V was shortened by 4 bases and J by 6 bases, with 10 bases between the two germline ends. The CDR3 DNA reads TGTGCCAGTAGTACCCCCGGGGGCGAGCAGTACTTC. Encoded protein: CASSTPGGEQYF.

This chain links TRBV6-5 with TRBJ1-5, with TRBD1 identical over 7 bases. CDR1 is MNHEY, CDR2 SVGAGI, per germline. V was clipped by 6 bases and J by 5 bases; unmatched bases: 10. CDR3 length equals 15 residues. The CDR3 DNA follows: TGTGCCAGCAGCTTGGGATACAGGGGCCATCAGCCCCAGCATTTT. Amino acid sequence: CASSLGYRGHQPQHF.

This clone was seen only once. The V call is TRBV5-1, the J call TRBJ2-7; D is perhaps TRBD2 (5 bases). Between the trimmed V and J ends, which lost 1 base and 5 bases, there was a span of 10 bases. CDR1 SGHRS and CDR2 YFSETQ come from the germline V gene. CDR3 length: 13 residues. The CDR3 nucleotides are TGCGCCAGCAGCTTGCAGGTCGGGAACGAGCAGTACTTC. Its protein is CASSLQVGNEQYF.

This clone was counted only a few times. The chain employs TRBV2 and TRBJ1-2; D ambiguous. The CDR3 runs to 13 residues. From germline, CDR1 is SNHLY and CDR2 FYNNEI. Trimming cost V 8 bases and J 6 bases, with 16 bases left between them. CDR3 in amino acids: CASHSDGSHGYTF. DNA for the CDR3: TGTGCCAGCCATAGCGACGGGTCGCATGGCTACACCTTC.

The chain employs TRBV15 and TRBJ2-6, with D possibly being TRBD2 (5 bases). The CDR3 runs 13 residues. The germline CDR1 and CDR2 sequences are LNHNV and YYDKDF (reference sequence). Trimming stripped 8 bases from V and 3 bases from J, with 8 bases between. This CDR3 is CATRGFGANVLTF. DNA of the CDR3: TGTGCCACCCGCGGGTTTGGGGCCAACGTCCTGACTTTC. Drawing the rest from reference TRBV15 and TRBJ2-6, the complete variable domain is DAMVIQNPRYQVTQFGKPVTLSCSQTLNHNVMYWYQQKSSQAPKLLFHYYDKDFNNEADTPDNFQSRRPNTSFCFLDIRSPGLGDTAMYLCATRGFGANVLTFGAGSRLTVL.

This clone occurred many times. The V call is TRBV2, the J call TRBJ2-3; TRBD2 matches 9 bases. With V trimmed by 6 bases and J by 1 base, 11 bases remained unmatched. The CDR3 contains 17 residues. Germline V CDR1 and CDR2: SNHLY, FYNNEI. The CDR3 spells CASRGAGGGKGTDTQYF. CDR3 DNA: TGTGCCAGCAGAGGGGCGGGAGGGGGCAAAGGCACAGATACGCAGTATTTT.

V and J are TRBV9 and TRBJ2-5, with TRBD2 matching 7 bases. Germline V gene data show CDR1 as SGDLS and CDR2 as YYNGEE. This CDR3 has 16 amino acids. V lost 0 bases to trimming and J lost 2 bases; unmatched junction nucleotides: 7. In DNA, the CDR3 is TGTGCCAGCAGCGTAGGCCTAGCGGTTTCACAAGAGACCCAGTACTTC. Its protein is CASSVGLAVSQETQYF.

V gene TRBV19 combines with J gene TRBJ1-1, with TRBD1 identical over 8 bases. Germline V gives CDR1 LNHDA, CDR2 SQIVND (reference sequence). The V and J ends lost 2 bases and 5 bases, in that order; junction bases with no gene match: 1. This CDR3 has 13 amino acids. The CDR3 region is CASSIRTGTEAFF. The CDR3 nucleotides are TGTGCCAGTAGTATACGGACAGGGACTGAAGCTTTCTTT.

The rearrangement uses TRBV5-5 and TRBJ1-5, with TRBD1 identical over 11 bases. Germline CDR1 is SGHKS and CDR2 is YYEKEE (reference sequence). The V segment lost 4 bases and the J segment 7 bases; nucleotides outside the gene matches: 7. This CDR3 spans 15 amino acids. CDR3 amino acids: CASSPWTGGEQPQHF. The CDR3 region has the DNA TGTGCCAGCAGCCCGTGGACAGGGGGCGAACAGCCCCAGCATTTT.

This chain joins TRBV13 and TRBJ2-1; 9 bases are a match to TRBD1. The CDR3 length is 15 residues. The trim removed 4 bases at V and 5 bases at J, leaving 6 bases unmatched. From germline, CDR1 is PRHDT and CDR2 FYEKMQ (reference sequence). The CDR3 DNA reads TGTGCCAGCAGCTGGGGACAGGGTAGGCACAATGAGCAGTTCTTC. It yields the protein CASSWGQGRHNEQFF.

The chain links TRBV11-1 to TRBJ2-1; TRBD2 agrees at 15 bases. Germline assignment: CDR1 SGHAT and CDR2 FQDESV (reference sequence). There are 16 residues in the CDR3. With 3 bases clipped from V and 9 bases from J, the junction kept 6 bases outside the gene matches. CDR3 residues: CASSFGTSGRQGEQFF. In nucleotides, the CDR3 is TGTGCCAGCAGCTTCGGGACTAGCGGGAGGCAGGGTGAGCAGTTCTTC.

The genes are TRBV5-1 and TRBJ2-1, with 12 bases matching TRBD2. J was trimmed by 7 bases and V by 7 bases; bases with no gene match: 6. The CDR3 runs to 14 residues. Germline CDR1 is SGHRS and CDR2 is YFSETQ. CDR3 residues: CASGASGGANEQFF. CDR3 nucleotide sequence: TGCGCCAGCGGGGCTAGCGGGGGGGCAAATGAGCAGTTCTTC.

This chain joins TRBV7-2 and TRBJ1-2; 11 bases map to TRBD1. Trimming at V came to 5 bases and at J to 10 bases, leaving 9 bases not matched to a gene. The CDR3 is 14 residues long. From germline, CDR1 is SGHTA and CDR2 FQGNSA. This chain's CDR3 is CASSQHSGQGDYTF. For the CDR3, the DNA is TGTGCCAGCAGCCAACACTCGGGACAGGGGGACTACACCTTC.